These T cell receptor beta chains were read from a single sample in a study of blood T cell repertoires in COVID-19. Profiled with immunoSEQ multiplex PCR; TCRdb holds only in-frame clones, not every one. Among some 150,000 clones listed, around four fifths were seen once. The sequenced material came from peripheral blood. Source of these receptors: a human donor in a cohort sampled during active COVID-19. Both conserved end residues are part of each CDR3. Fields, in order: clone size, V gene, D gene, J gene, CDR3 protein, CDR3 DNA. The D gene is left open where the match is weak. Part of the rows lack a size; the others show once, few, many or a class for expanded clones.

NA	TRBV11-2	NA	TRBJ2-3	CASSLDSADSSTDTQYF	TGTGCCAGCAGCTTAGATTCTGCGGACTCTAGCACAGATACGCAGTATTTT
NA	TRBV6-4	NA	TRBJ2-1	CASSAATASSYNEQFF	TGTGCCAGCAGTGCCGCGACAGCGAGCTCCTACAATGAGCAGTTCTTC
few	TRBV15	TRBD1	TRBJ2-3	CATKGQGRDTQYF	TGTGCCACCAAAGGACAGGGTAGGGATACGCAGTATTTT
few	TRBV2	TRBD1	TRBJ1-6	CASSAGRGDRGNSPLHF	TGTGCCAGCAGTGCGGGCAGGGGGGACAGGGGAAATTCACCCCTCCACTTT
NA	TRBV5-1	TRBD2	TRBJ2-1	CASSLVLAGGDEQFF	TGCGCCAGCAGCTTGGTGCTAGCGGGAGGGGATGAGCAGTTCTTC
NA	TRBV3-1/TRBV3-2	NA	TRBJ1-2	CASSPGVGHYGYTF	TGTGCCAGCAGCCCAGGCGTGGGGCACTATGGCTACACCTTC
NA	TRBV30	NA	TRBJ2-1	CAWRGGGYNEQFF	TGTGCCTGGAGGGGGGGAGGCTACAATGAGCAGTTCTTC
NA	TRBV18	NA	TRBJ2-7	CASSPPDSGAYEQYF	TGTGCCAGCTCACCTCCGGATTCCGGGGCCTACGAGCAGTACTTC
NA	TRBV7-9	TRBD2	TRBJ2-1	CASSLDAGDEQFF	TGTGCCAGCAGCTTAGACGCGGGGGATGAGCAGTTCTTC
few	TRBV6-5	NA	TRBJ2-3	CASRRRSGAGDTQYF	TGTGCCAGCAGGCGACGGTCAGGGGCCGGGGATACGCAGTATTTT
NA	TRBV5-8	NA	TRBJ1-5	CASSFRDQPQHF	TGTGCCAGCAGCTTCAGGGATCAGCCCCAGCATTTT
NA	TRBV5-4	TRBD1	TRBJ1-4	CASSFRDSDEKLFF	TGTGCCAGCAGCTTCCGGGACAGCGATGAAAAACTGTTTTTT
NA	TRBV3-1/TRBV3-2	NA	TRBJ1-6	CASSQGDGGDGNSPLHF	TGTGCCAGCAGCCAAGGGGATGGGGGGGACGGTAATTCACCCCTCCACTTT
NA	TRBV29-1	NA	TRBJ2-7	CSGMASGSYEQYF	TGCAGCGGTATGGCCAGCGGCTCCTACGAGCAGTACTTC
NA	TRBV6-5	NA	TRBJ2-7	CASSIEPRSYEQYF	TGTGCCAGCAGTATAGAACCACGCTCCTACGAGCAGTACTTC
once	TRBV4-1	TRBD1	TRBJ2-1	CASSQTGTGSYNEQFF	TGCGCCAGCAGCCAGACCGGGACAGGGTCCTACAATGAGCAGTTCTTC
NA	TRBV18	TRBD1	TRBJ1-6	CASSPLTGDNSPLHF	TGTGCCAGCTCACCTTTGACAGGGGATAATTCACCCCTCCACTTT
NA	TRBV6-6	NA	TRBJ2-2	CASTGTNTGELFF	TGTGCTTCCACAGGGACGAACACCGGGGAGCTGTTTTTT
NA	TRBV30	NA	TRBJ1-1	CAWRSGSTEAFF	TGTGCCTGGAGGTCGGGGAGCACTGAAGCTTTCTTT
NA	TRBV7-9	TRBD2	TRBJ2-2	CASSFSGLAGELFF	TGTGCCAGCAGCTTCTCCGGACTAGCCGGGGAGCTGTTTTTT
once	TRBV15	NA	TRBJ2-7	CATSRDRPSEYEQYF	TGTGCCACCAGCAGAGATAGGCCTAGCGAGTACGAGCAGTACTTC
NA	TRBV24-1	NA	TRBJ1-4	CATSDPRDPNEKLFF	TGTGCCACCAGTGACCCCAGGGATCCTAATGAAAAACTGTTTTTT
NA	TRBV4-1	NA	TRBJ2-2	CASSQERGTGELFF	TGCGCCAGCAGCCAAGAACGGGGCACCGGGGAGCTGTTTTTT
NA	TRBV12-5	TRBD1	TRBJ2-3	CASGTQGPSTDTQYF	TGTGCTAGTGGTACACAGGGGCCCTCGACAGATACGCAGTATTTT
NA	TRBV9	TRBD1	TRBJ2-3	CASSVGGGPTDTQYF	TGTGCCAGCAGCGTAGGAGGGGGCCCCACAGATACGCAGTATTTT
NA	TRBV19	NA	TRBJ2-1	CASSISDPGEQFF	TGTGCCAGTAGTATTTCCGACCCGGGGGAGCAGTTCTTC
NA	TRBV11-2	TRBD2	TRBJ2-1	CASSPLAGVSYNEQFF	TGTGCCAGCAGCCCGCTAGCGGGTGTATCCTACAATGAGCAGTTCTTC
NA	TRBV5-6	TRBD2	TRBJ2-3	CASSWGTSGTDTQYF	TGTGCCAGCAGCTGGGGGACTAGCGGCACAGATACGCAGTATTTT
few	TRBV7-9	TRBD1	TRBJ1-1	CASSLVQGATEAFF	TGTGCCAGCAGCTTAGTGCAGGGGGCCACTGAAGCTTTCTTT
once	TRBV18	NA	TRBJ2-1	CASSPGSGVYNEQFF	TGTGCCAGCTCACCGGGGTCAGGGGTCTACAATGAGCAGTTCTTC
once	TRBV4-2	TRBD1	TRBJ1-1	CASSQEGGRGGTEAFF	TGTGCCAGCAGCCAAGAAGGGGGCCGGGGGGGAACTGAAGCTTTCTTT
NA	TRBV5-8	TRBD1	TRBJ1-2	CASSRQGQGGGGYTF	TGTGCCAGCAGCCGCCAAGGACAGGGCGGAGGAGGCTACACCTTC
NA	TRBV11-2	NA	TRBJ1-1	CASSVPGHFEAFF	TGTGCCAGCAGCGTCCCGGGACATTTTGAAGCTTTCTTT
NA	TRBV7-4	TRBD1	TRBJ1-5	CASSPTGQLNQPQHF	TGTGCCAGCAGCCCCACGGGACAGCTTAATCAGCCCCAGCATTTT
NA	TRBV9	TRBD2	TRBJ2-3	CASSACTSGDCTDTQYF	TGTGCCAGCAGCGCTTGTACTAGCGGAGATTGCACAGATACGCAGTATTTT
NA	TRBV7-8	NA	TRBJ1-2	CASSLDVGGDYGYTF	TGTGCCAGCAGCTTAGATGTGGGAGGGGACTATGGCTACACCTTC
NA	TRBV30	TRBD1	TRBJ1-4	CAWSLDPGTENEKLFF	TGTGCCTGGAGTCTCGATCCCGGGACAGAGAATGAAAAACTGTTTTTT
NA	TRBV28	NA	TRBJ2-7	CASSLQNYEQYF	TGTGCCAGCAGTTTACAAAACTACGAGCAGTACTTC
NA	TRBV6-6	NA	TRBJ1-1	CASVGRGSWNAEAFF	TGTGCCAGCGTGGGGCGGGGTTCATGGAACGCTGAAGCTTTCTTT
NA	TRBV29-1	NA	TRBJ2-5	CSVGSRLLETQYF	TGCAGCGTTGGAAGCAGGTTGCTAGAGACCCAGTACTTC
NA	TRBV5-1	NA	TRBJ2-5	CASSLVAGAETQYF	TGCGCCAGCAGCTTGGTGGCAGGGGCAGAGACCCAGTACTTC